This T cell receptor beta chain emerged from a study of CD8+ T cells in alopecia areata. The table lists this clone with a few counts. Extraction and reverse transcription of RNA yielded cDNA as the sequencing template. Clones were read by immunoSEQ multiplex PCR, and TCRdb kept only the in-frame ones, dropping some. The sample contains around 150,000 clones, around 54% of which appear only once. Germline CDR1 reads SQVTM; CDR2 reads ANQGSEA. V was clipped by 6 bases and J by 0 bases, with 23 bases between them. The CDR3 loop spans 17 amino acids. Sample: CD4+ T cells sorted from blood. This receptor was identified in a human donor in good health. V is TRBV29-1 and J is TRBJ2-5; no clear D gene. The CDR3 DNA is TGCAGCGTCAGTAGCCTTGGCGGTCTATCGTACCAAGAGACCCAGTACTTC. It translates to CSVSSLGGLSYQETQYF.